This TCR beta chain was sequenced in a study of cytomegalovirus exposure and HLA in healthy donors. Study-wide results and caveats: For most TCR beta V segments, an earlier analysis put the productive rate at about 87% or about 30% of the time.

Use of 60 Vbeta and 13 Jbeta primers characterized the PCR. Study processing details: As a later analysis found, there were 70 million to 90 million unique TCR beta chains, of which roughly 11 million were shared. Sequencing used immunoSEQ multiplex PCR; TCRdb keeps in-frame clones, though not all of them. V, J and clone size are those of that table, while D and trimming were read from the DNA. The sample has under 150,000 clones, approximately 81% seen once; the top ten hold 3.5% to 4.5%. Germline values: CDR1 SGHRS, CDR2 YFSETQ. With V trimmed by 0 bases and J by 9 bases, 5 bases remained unmatched. The CDR3 runs to 15 residues. Concerning this clone: What it binds is unknown.

The gene calls are TRBV5-1 and TRBJ1-6; TRBD1 matches at 8 bases. Specimen: PBMCs. This TCR was recovered from a man younger than 40 in good health and CMV-seropositive. In nucleotides, the CDR3 is TGCGCCAGCAGCTTGGCTGCAGGGGGCACTTCACCCCTCCACTTT. It codes for CASSLAAGGTSPLHF.